The sequence of this TCR beta chain was determined in a study of spatial heterogeneity in lung cancer. Study-wide background: On average, each unique TCR and UMI combination appeared more than ten times in raw reads. Study-level results: Resection blood, more than follow-up blood, showed ubiquitous expanded tumor TCRs.

Every molecule of TCR cDNA had its own unique molecular identifier. TCRdb used MiXCR to reprocess the 5' RACE reads, holding one entry per CDR3 protein. Counted here are some 25,000 distinct CDR3 sequences, 4.5% to 5.5% occurring once; the ten biggest clones make up around 5.2%. Time point defined: sample taken at primary tumor resection. No cell sorting; template was whole RNA from tumor, lung tissue or PBMC. This clonotype occurred many times. Its antigen remains unknown. V lost 5 bases to trimming and J lost 4 bases; unmatched junction nucleotides: 7. This CDR3 comprises 14 residues. Germline assignment: CDR1 SGHTA and CDR2 FQGNSA.

The chain joins TRBV7-2 to TRBJ1-2; 7 bases align to TRBD1. The material sequenced was PBMCs, taken at surgery. This clonotype was sampled from a male donor with early-stage non-small cell lung cancer. The CDR3 reads CASSDPGQLYGYTF. As DNA, the CDR3 is TGTGCCAGCAGCGATCCGGGACAGCTCTATGGCTACACCTTC.